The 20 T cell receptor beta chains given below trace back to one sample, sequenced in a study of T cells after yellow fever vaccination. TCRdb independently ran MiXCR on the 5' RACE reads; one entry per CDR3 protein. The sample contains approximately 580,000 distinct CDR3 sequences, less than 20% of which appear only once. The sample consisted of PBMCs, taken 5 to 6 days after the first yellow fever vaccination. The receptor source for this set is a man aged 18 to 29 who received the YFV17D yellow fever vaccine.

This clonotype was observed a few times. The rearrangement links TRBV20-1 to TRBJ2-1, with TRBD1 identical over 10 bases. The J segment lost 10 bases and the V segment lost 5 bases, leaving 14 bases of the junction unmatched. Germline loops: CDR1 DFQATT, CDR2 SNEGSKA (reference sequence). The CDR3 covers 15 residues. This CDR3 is CSAFYTGTGDWEQFF. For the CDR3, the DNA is TGCAGTGCTTTTTATACCGGGACAGGGGATTGGGAGCAGTTCTTC.

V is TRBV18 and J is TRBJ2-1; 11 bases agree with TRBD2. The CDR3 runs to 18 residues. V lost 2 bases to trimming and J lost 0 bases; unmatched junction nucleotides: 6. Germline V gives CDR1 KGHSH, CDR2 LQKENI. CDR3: CASSPSLAGAASYNEQFF. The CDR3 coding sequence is TGTGCCAGCTCACCATCACTAGCGGGGGCCGCCTCCTACAATGAGCAGTTCTTC.

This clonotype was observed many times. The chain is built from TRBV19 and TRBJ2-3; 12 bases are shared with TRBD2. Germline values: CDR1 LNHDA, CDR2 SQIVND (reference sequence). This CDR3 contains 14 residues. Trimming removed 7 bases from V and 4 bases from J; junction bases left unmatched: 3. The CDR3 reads CASTLAGGPDTQYF. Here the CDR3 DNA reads TGTGCCAGTACCCTAGCGGGGGGGCCAGATACGCAGTATTTT.

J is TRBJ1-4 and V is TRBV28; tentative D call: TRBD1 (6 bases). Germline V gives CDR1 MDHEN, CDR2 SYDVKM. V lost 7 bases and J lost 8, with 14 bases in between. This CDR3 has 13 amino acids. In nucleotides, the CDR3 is TGTGCCAGCACCCCGGGGGGGGGCGAAAAACTGTTTTTT. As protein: CASTPGGGEKLFF.

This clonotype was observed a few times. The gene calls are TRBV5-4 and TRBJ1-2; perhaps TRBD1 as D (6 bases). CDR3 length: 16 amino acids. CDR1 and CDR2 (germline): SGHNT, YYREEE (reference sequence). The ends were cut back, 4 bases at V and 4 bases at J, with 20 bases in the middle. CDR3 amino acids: CASSPGEQGYSYGYTF. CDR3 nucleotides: TGTGCCAGCAGCCCCGGGGAACAGGGATACTCCTATGGCTACACCTTC.

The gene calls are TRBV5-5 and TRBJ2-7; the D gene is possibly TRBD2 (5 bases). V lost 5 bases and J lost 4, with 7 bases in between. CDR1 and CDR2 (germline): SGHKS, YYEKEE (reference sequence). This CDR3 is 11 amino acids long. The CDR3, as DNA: TGTGCCAGCAGTGGGGAGTACGAGCAGTACTTC. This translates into CASSGEYEQYF.

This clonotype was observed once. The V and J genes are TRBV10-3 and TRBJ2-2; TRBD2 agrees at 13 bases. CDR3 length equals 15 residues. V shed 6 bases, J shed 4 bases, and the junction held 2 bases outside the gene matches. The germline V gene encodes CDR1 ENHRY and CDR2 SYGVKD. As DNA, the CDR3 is TGTGCCATCAGCGGGACTAGCGGGGTCACCGGGGAGCTGTTTTTT. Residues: CAISGTSGVTGELFF.

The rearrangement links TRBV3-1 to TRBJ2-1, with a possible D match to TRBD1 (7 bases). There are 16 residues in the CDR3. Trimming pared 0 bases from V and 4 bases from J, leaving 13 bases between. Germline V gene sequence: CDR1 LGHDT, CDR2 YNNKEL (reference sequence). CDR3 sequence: CASSQDPTGRYNEQFF. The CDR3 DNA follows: TGTGCCAGCAGCCAAGATCCGACAGGGAGGTACAATGAGCAGTTCTTC.

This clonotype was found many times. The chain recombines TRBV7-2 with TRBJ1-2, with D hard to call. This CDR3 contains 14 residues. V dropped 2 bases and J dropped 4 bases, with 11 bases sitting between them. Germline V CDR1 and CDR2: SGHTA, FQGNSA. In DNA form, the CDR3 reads TGTGCCAGCAGCTTATCAGCCCCCCTCTATGGCTACACCTTC. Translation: CASSLSAPLYGYTF. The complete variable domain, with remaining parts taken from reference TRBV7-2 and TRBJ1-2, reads GAGVSQSPSNKVTEKGKDVELRCDPISGHTALYWYRQSLGQGLEFLIYFQGNSAPDKSGLPSDRFSAERTGGSVSTLTIQRTQQEDSAVYLCASSLSAPLYGYTFGSGTRLTVV.

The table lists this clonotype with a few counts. Here the CDR3 DNA reads TGCGCCAGCAGCGCACAGCCAGGGACAGCTAACACCGGGGAGCTGTTTTTT. Encoded protein: CASSAQPGTANTGELFF. V is TRBV5-1 and J is TRBJ2-2, with 7 bases identical to TRBD1. The CDR3 length is 17 residues. The germline gives CDR1 SGHRS, CDR2 YFSETQ. With V trimmed by 4 bases and J by 2 bases, 11 bases remained unmatched.

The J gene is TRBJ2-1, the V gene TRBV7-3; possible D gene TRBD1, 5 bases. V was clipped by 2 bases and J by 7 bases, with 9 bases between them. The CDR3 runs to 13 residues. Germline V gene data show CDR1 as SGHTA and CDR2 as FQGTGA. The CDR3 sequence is CASSLQPGNEQFF. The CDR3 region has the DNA TGTGCCAGCAGCTTACAACCAGGGAATGAGCAGTTCTTC.

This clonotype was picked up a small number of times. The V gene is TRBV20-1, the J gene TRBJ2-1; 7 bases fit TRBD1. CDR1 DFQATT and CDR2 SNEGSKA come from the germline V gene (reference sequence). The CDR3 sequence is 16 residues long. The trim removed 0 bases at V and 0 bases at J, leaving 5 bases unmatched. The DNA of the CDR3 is TGCAGTGCTAGAGATAGACAGGGAAGCTCCTACAATGAGCAGTTCTTC. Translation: CSARDRQGSSYNEQFF.

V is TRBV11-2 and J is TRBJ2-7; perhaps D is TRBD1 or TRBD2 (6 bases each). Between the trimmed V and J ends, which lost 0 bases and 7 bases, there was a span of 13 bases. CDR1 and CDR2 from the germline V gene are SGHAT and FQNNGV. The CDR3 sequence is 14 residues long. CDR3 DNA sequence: TGTGCCAGCAGCTTAGAAAGGGGGGTCGGGGAGCAGTACGTC. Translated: CASSLERGVGEQYV.

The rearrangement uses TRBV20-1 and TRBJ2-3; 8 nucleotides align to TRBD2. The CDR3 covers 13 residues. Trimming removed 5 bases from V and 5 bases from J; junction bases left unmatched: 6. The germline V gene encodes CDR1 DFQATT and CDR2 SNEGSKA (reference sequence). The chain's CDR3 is CSAVRGGQDTQYF. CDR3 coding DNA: TGCAGTGCTGTTCGGGGGGGCCAAGATACGCAGTATTTT.

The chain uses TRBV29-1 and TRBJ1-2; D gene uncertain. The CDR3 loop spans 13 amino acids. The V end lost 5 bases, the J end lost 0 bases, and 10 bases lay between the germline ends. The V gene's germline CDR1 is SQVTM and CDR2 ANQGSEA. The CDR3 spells CSVNQYPNYGYTF. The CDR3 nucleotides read TGCAGCGTTAACCAATACCCTAACTATGGCTACACCTTC.

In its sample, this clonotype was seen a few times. Written as DNA, the CDR3 is TGTGCCAGCGCCTATTCGGGGACAGGGGGCTACGAGCAGTACTTC. It translates to CASAYSGTGGYEQYF. This chain links TRBV18 with TRBJ2-7; TRBD1 matches 11 bases. V lost 8 bases and J lost 3; bases outside the gene matches: 9. Germline CDR1 and CDR2: KGHSH and LQKENI. The CDR3 runs 15 residues.

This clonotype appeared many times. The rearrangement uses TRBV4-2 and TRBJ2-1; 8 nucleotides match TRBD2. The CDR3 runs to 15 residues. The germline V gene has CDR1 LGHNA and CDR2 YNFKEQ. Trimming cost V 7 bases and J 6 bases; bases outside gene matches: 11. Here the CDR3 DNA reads TGTGCCAGCATCACGGACGGGGGGGCCCCCAATGAGCAGTTCTTC. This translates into CASITDGGAPNEQFF.

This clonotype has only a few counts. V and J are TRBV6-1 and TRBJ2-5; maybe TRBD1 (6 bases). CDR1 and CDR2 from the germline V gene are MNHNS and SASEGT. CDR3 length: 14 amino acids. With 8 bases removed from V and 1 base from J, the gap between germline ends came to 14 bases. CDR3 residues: CASAPGQSQETQYF. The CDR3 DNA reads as TGTGCCAGCGCCCCCGGACAGTCCCAAGAGACCCAGTACTTC.

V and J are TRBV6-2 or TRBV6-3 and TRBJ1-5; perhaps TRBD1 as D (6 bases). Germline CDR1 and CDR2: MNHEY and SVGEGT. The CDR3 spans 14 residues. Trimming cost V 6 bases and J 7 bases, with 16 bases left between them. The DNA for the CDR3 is TGTGCCAGCAGCCAAGGGATACAGGGACAGCCCCAGCATTTT. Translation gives CASSQGIQGQPQHF.

CDR3 sequence reads: CASSSLRGLQGTGELFF. The CDR3 DNA sequence: TGTGCCAGCAGCTCTCTTAGGGGCCTTCAGGGGACCGGGGAGCTGTTTTTT. This sequence joins TRBV6-2 or TRBV6-3 and TRBJ2-2; D may be TRBD1 (6 bases). Germline loops: CDR1 MNHEY, CDR2 SVGEGT. This CDR3 contains 17 residues. Trimming shortened V by 6 bases and J by 5 bases, and 22 bases separated the two germline ends.